This section outlines one T cell receptor beta chain sequence together with its context. Its antigen is currently unknown. Sequencing was performed with immunoSEQ multiplex PCR; in TCRdb, only in-frame clones are kept and a portion is missing. The sample carries more than 9,500 clones, approximately 68% recorded once. These data come from a study of radiation and T cells in renal cell carcinoma. Findings and limits, study-wide: In nephrectomy-only tumors, top 100 clonotypes averaged approximately 43%, versus 54% irradiated. Only small tumor regions of about 0.97 g were sampled.

The CDR3 covers 17 residues. The germline gives CDR1 SGHRS, CDR2 YFSETQ. V lost 3 bases to trimming and J lost 5 bases, with 23 bases between them. Described treatment: treatment-naive control, cytoreductive nephrectomy. Sequenced control tumors were from under 13 males and a few females, median age around 57. The sequence was obtained from an elderly woman with renal cell carcinoma. Sequencing was performed on tumor tissue, taken from a patient whose treatment was nephrectomy without radiotherapy. This sequence joins TRBV5-1 and TRBJ2-5; TRBD1 might be the D (6 bases). CDR3 DNA: TGCGCCAGCAGCTCGCAGCCGGGACACAACTCCGGGGAGACCCAGTACTTC. This encodes CASSSQPGHNSGETQYF.